These 5 T cell receptor beta chains share one sample of origin, sequenced in a study of shared clonotypes between healthy human individuals. CD8 cells regarded as naive lacked CD45RO, were positively chosen for CCR7, and omitted terminally differentiated effector memory CD45RA+ cells. Profiled with immunoSEQ multiplex PCR; TCRdb holds only in-frame clones, not every one. The table has hundreds of thousands of clones, about 91% seen once. The sequenced material came from naive CD8+ T cells sorted from blood. The receptors originated from a man aged 30 to 45 in good health.

The chain combines TRBV7-2 with TRBJ2-1, with unresolved D. With 5 bases removed from V and 3 bases from J, the gap between germline ends came to 5 bases. In germline, CDR1 is SGHTA, CDR2 FQGNSA. The CDR3 sequence is 12 residues long. The CDR3, as DNA: TGTGCCAGCAGCGAGGACTACAATGAGCAGTTCTTC. It specifies CASSEDYNEQFF.

The chain has TRBV19 and TRBJ2-1; tentatively, D is TRBD1 (6 bases). Looked up from germline, CDR1 is LNHDA and CDR2 is SQIVND (reference sequence). Trimming took 3 bases from V and 4 from J, leaving 13 bases between them. This CDR3 spans 15 amino acids. DNA of the CDR3: TGTGCCAGTAGTATCCGGGACAACCCATACAATGAGCAGTTCTTC. Translation gives CASSIRDNPYNEQFF.

This clone has only one observation. The chain couples TRBV7-9 to TRBJ2-1; D unclear. The germline CDR1 and CDR2 sequences are SEHNR and FQNEAQ (reference sequence). Deletions cut 1 base from V and 8 bases from J, with 12 bases between. This CDR3 contains 14 residues. The CDR3 region has the DNA TGTGCCAGCAGCTTAGTGATGCGTGAGGATGAGCAGTTCTTC. Translating it yields CASSLVMREDEQFF.

The J gene is TRBJ2-3, the V gene TRBV5-4; no clear D gene. This CDR3 contains 16 residues. CDR1 SGHNT and CDR2 YYREEE come from the germline V gene (reference sequence). The V end lost 4 bases, the J end lost 1 base, and 16 bases lay between the germline ends. The CDR3 sequence: CASSPRLELRTDTQYF. The CDR3 coding sequence is TGTGCCAGCAGCCCCCGGCTAGAACTGCGCACAGATACGCAGTATTTT.

This chain uses TRBV5-6 with TRBJ2-1; the D gene is possibly TRBD2 (7 bases). The CDR3 extends over 14 amino acids. The germline V gene has CDR1 SGHDT and CDR2 YYEEEE. Trimming left V 3 bases short and J 10 bases short, with 17 bases between. The CDR3 nucleotides read TGTGCCAGCAGCTGGGGGGGCTCCTTCTGGGAGCAGTTCTTC. As protein: CASSWGGSFWEQFF.